This TCR beta chain was sequenced for a study of T cells after yellow fever vaccination. TCRdb analysed the 5' RACE reads with MiXCR anew, one entry per CDR3 protein. In the table there are 35,000 to 55,000 distinct CDR3 sequences, over 5.5% of which are singletons. The CDR3 spans 16 residues. Looked up from germline, CDR1 is LNHNV and CDR2 is YYDKDF (reference sequence). The V gene lost 1 base and the J gene lost 0 bases, with 7 bases spanning the gap. This clonotype has a handful of counts. The clonotype was recovered from a man aged 25 to 45 who received the YFV17D yellow fever vaccine. Specimen: PBMCs, either bulk or a sorted T-cell subset (CD4+, CD8+, memory, or dextramer-sorted; not recorded which), collected 45 days after the yellow fever booster vaccination. The chain combines TRBV15 with TRBJ2-6; D tentatively reads TRBD1 or TRBD2 (5 bases each). CDR3 nucleotides: TGTGCCACCAGCAGAGGGGGGAGCTCTGGGGCCAACGTCCTGACTTTC. Encoded protein: CATSRGGSSGANVLTF.